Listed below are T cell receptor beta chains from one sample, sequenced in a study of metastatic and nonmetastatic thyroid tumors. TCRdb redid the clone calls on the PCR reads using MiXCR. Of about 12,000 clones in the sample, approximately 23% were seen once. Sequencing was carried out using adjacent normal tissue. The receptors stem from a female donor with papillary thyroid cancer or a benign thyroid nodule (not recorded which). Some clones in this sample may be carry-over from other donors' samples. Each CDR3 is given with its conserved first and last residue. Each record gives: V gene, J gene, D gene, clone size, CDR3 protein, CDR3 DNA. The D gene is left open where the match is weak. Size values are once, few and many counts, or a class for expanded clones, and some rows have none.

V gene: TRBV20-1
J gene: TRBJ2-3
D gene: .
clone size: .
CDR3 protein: CSARRRTTLDTQYF
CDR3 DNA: TGCAGTGCTAGACGGCGGACCACCTTGGATACACAGTATTTT

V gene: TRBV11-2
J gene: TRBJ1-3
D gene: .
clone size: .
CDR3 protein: CASSLDLASSGNTIYF
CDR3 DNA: TGTGCCAGCAGCTTAGATCTGGCCTCCTCTGGAAACACCATATATTTT

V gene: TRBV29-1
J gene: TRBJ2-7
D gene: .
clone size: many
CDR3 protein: CSALDREGDEQYF
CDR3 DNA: TGCAGCGCCTTGGACAGGGAGGGAGACGAGCAGTACTTC

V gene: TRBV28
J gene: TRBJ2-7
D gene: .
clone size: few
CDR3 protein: CASSSTQTWTGYEQYF
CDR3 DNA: TGTGCCAGCAGTTCCACCCAGACCTGGACTGGATACGAGCAGTACTTC

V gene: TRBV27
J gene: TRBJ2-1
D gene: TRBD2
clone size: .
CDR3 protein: CASSISGSSYNEQFF
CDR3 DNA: TGTGCCAGCAGTATTAGCGGGAGCTCCTACAATGAGCAGTTCTTC

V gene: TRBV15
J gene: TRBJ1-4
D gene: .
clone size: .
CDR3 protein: CATSREVLWGDEKLFF
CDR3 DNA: TGTGCCACCAGCAGAGAAGTATTGTGGGGGGATGAAAAACTGTTTTTT

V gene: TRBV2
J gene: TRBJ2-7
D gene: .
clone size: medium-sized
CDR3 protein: CASRIGHEQYF
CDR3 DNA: TGTGCCAGCAGGATAGGCCACGAGCAGTACTTC

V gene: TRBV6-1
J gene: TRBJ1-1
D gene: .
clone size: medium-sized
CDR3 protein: CASRRLTSDTEAFF
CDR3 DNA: TGTGCCAGCAGGAGACTTACGTCAGACACTGAAGCTTTCTTT

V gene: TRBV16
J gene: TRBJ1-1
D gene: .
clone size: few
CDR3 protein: CASSQSWVNTEAFF
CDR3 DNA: TGTGCCAGCAGCCAATCGTGGGTGAACACTGAAGCTTTCTTT

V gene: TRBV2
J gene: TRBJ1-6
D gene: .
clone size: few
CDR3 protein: CSSIVRGYNSPLHF
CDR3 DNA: TGTTCCAGCATCGTCCGAGGCTATAATTCACCCCTCCACTTT

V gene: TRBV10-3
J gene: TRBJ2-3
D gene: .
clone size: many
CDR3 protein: CAISESGGRAQYF
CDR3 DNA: TGTGCCATCAGTGAGTCCGGGGGCAGGGCGCAGTATTTT

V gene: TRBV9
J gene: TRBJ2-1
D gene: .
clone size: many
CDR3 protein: CASSVESYNEQFF
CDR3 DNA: TGTGCCAGCAGCGTAGAGAGTTACAATGAGCAGTTCTTC

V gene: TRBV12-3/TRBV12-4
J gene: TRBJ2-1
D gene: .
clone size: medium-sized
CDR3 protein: CASRWTAGLSDEQFF
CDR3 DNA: TGTGCCAGCAGATGGACAGCGGGATTAAGCGATGAGCAGTTCTTC

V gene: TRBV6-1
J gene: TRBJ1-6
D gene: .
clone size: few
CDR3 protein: CASRALSSYNSPLHF
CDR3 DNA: TGTGCCAGCAGGGCTCTAAGCTCCTATAATTCACCCCTCCACTTT

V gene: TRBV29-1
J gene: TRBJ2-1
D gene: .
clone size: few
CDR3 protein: CSVDQGWNEQFF
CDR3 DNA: TGCAGCGTTGATCAGGGTTGGAATGAGCAGTTCTTC

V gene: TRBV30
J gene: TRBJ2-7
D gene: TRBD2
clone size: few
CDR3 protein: CAWRLAGSYEQYF
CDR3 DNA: TGTGCCTGGAGACTAGCGGGATCCTACGAGCAGTACTTC

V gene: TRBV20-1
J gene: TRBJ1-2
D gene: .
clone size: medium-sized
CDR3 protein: CSASTGTKYGYTF
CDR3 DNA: TGCAGTGCTAGTACTGGGACAAAATATGGCTACACCTTC

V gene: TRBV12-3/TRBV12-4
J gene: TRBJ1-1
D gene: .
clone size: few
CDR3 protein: CASSLIGSSGLTNTEAFF
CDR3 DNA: TGTGCCAGCAGTTTGATCGGTTCCTCGGGACTCACGAACACTGAAGCTTTCTTT

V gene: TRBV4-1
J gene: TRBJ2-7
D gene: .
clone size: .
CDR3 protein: CASSPQTGGGSYEQYF
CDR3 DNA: TGCGCCAGCAGCCCCCAGACCGGGGGCGGGAGCTACGAGCAGTACTTC

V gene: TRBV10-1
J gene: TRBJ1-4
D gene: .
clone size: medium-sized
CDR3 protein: CASSETGEKLFF
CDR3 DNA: TGCGCCAGCAGTGAGACAGGGGAAAAACTGTTTTTT

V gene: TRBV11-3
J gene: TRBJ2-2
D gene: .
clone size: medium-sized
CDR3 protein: CASSPNTGELFF
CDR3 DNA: TGTGCCAGCAGCCCAAACACCGGGGAGCTGTTTTTT

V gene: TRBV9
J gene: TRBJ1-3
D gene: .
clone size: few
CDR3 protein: CASSAFDSISGNTIYF
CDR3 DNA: TGTGCCAGCAGCGCTTTCGACAGCATCTCTGGAAACACCATATATTTT

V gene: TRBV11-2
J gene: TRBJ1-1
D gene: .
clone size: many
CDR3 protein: CASSLGENTEAFF
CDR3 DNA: TGTGCCAGCAGCTTAGGGGAGAACACTGAAGCTTTCTTT

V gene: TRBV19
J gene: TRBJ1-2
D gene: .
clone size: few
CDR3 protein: CASIPRGGGYTF
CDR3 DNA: TGTGCCAGTATCCCTAGGGGTGGTGGCTACACCTTC

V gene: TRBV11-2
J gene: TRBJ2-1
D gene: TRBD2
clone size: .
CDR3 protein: CASSYTSGSRNEQFF
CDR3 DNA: TGTGCCAGCAGCTATACGAGCGGGAGTAGGAATGAGCAGTTCTTC

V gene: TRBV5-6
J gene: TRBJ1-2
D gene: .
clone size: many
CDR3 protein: CASSLGPGDGYTF
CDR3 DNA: TGTGCCAGCAGCTTGGGTCCAGGGGACGGCTACACCTTC

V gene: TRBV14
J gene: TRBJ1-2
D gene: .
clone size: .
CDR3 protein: CASSQDAASLLYGYTF
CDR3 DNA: TGTGCCAGCAGCCAAGATGCGGCCTCCTTATTGTATGGCTACACCTTC

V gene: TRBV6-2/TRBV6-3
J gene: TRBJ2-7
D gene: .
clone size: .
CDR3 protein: CASRLVLGEQYF
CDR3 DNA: TGTGCCAGCAGGCTTGTCTTGGGGGAGCAGTACTTC

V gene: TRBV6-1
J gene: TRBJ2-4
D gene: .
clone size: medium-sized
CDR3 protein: CASKRAGSVNIQYF
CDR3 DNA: TGTGCCAGCAAGAGAGCCGGTTCGGTAAACATTCAGTACTTC

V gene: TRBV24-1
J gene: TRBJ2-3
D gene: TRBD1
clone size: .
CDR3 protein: CATSHPEVTGGTDTQYF
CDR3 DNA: TGTGCCACCAGTCATCCCGAAGTAACAGGGGGCACAGATACGCAGTATTTT